Included here is one T cell receptor (beta chain) sequence, with context. It has no known antigen specificity. No clone much larger than this one lies a single base away; base qualities are absent. CDR1 and CDR2, looked up from the germline V gene (reference sequence), are DFQATT and SNEGSKA. The CDR3 spans 13 residues, from the cysteine through the phenylalanine. CDR3 DNA is the only sequence kept; it has 39 bases, read in frame from the first base. The trim is 2 bases for V and 6 bases for J, with a gap of 13 bases between the germline ends. This record belongs to a study of post-analysis software for immune sequencing data (dated by TCRdb to between 2014 and 2017). Broadly, across the study: The recorded disease courses included relapsing-remitting, secondary progressive and progressive-relapsing multiple sclerosis, and some patients had no subtype annotation. A subset of samples was prepared in parallel using single-end sample barcoding, then pooled and co-amplified after Illumina adapter ligation. The patient repertoires were set against around eleven previously published healthy control repertoires from donors whose ages ranged from roughly 6 to 27 years. Broad study findings and their caveats: The control group was slightly older than the multiple sclerosis patient group. Patients showed significantly higher frequencies than controls for roughly 5 TRBV segments, among them TRBV5-6, TRBV5-1 and TRBV20-1. Normalized Chao1 diversity was significantly lower in multiple sclerosis patients than controls, suggesting substantial peripheral T-cell clonal expansion. Direct clustering with F measure revealed strong co-clustering of samples prepared in the same batch, which led to a batch-effect correction.

To demonstrate the VDJtools post-analysis software, the study profiled TCR beta repertoires from the peripheral blood of 10 to 15 young patients with multiple sclerosis. The multiple sclerosis patients were children and adolescents between about 6 and 16 years of age. Library construction relied on PCR. TCRdb names Illumina HiSeq 2500 as the instrument used. To reduce PCR and sequencing biases, unique molecular identifiers were incorporated into the TCR beta cDNA libraries. Every 1 to 10 million input T cells yielded approximately 500,000 cDNA molecules, meaning each molecule approximated one T cell. The patient libraries were prepared and sequenced using the same protocol as the earlier healthy control dataset. Within a given batch, samples were prepared together, multiplexed and sequenced on the same HiSeq lane. The study's processing was this. Raw barcoded reads were processed with MIGEC, and single-read molecular identifier groups were discarded before consensus assembly and CDR3 extraction. Clonotype tables were post-analysed with VDJtools, and diversity was normalized by down-sampling all datasets to the smallest sample size. Repertoire overlap clustering matched CDR3 amino acid but not nucleotide sequences to correct batch-related cross-sample contamination. TCRdb took the public reads, trimmed them with fastp at Q25, ran MiXCR for clone calling and kept in-frame beta chains. One record per CDR3 amino acid sequence lists the most common genes and DNA. These V and J calls derive from TCRdb rather than the authors' analysis. The sample table records a few hundred thousand distinct CDR3 sequences; under 55% of these occur just once. Roughly 12% of the sample lies in the top ten.

The rearrangement combines TRBV20-1 with TRBJ1-1, with a weak D call of TRBD1 (5 bases match). This TCR came from a girl between 10 and 17 years old with multiple sclerosis. What was sequenced was blood. The CDR3 corresponds to CSARSEWGAEAFF. The nucleotides are TGCAGTGCTAGATCCGAATGGGGGGCTGAAGCTTTCTTT.